This T cell receptor beta chain was captured in a study of radiotherapy plus CTLA-4 blockade in lung cancer. Study in general: Objective responses were documented in about 19% of patients, with disease control in roughly 33%.

Only in-frame clones appear in the TCRdb table, and some are missing; sequencing was by immunoSEQ multiplex PCR. The sample lists fewer than 90,000 clones, around 83% occurring once. The V and J ends lost 2 bases and 5 bases, in that order; junction bases with no gene match: 13. The CDR3 covers 16 residues. The germline CDR1 and CDR2 sequences are GTSNPN and SVGIG (reference sequence). Only one count was recorded for this clone. Focal radiation plus CTLA-4 blockade with ipilimumab was administered to patients who had chemo-refractory metastatic non-small-cell lung cancer. The chain links TRBV30 to TRBJ2-5, with 8 bases aligning to TRBD1. This receptor was obtained from a human donor with non-small cell lung cancer who had stable disease on radiotherapy plus ipilimumab. The sample here was peripheral blood, taken from a patient treated with radiotherapy plus ipilimumab. CDR3 residues: CAWSTPMDRARETQYF. The CDR3, as DNA: TGTGCCTGGAGTACTCCTATGGACAGGGCTCGGGAGACCCAGTACTTC.